The 10 T cell receptor beta chains given below trace back to one sample, sequenced in a study of blood T cell repertoires in COVID-19. Only in-frame clones appear in the TCRdb table, and some are missing; sequencing was by immunoSEQ multiplex PCR. Of about 58,000 clones in the sample, approximately 85% were seen once. Sequenced: peripheral blood. These receptors were collected from a human donor in a cohort sampled during active COVID-19.

The chain combines TRBV12-5 with TRBJ2-1, with a tentative D call TRBD2 (5 bases). The CDR3 contains 13 residues. Deletions cut 1 base from V and 9 bases from J, with 10 bases between. Germline CDR1 is LGHNT and CDR2 is FRNRAP. The CDR3 loop reads CASGLGLRAEQFF. In nucleotides, the CDR3 is TGTGCTAGTGGTTTGGGACTAAGGGCTGAGCAGTTCTTC.

The CDR3 sequence: CASSQASYEQYF. The CDR3 bases are TGTGCCAGCAGCCAAGCGTCCTACGAGCAGTACTTC. The chain uses TRBV3-1 (or the pseudogene TRBV3-2) and TRBJ2-7; no clear D gene. V lost 1 base and J 1 base, leaving 2 bases between the germline ends. This CDR3 contains 12 residues. Germline V lookup: CDR1 LGHDT, CDR2 YNNKEL (reference sequence).

The CDR3 reads CASSLIRTGEAFF. The CDR3 coding sequence is TGTGCCAGCAGCTTAATTCGGACAGGTGAAGCTTTCTTT. The chain has TRBV7-9 and TRBJ1-1, with TRBD1 matching 7 bases. There are 13 residues in the CDR3. J gave up 7 bases and V 2 bases, and 4 bases lay outside the gene matches. Germline V lookup: CDR1 SEHNR, CDR2 FQNEAQ (reference sequence).

V gene TRBV6-5 combines with J gene TRBJ2-7; 7 positions match TRBD1. This CDR3 spans 15 amino acids. V lost 3 bases, J lost 4 bases, and 9 bases stayed unmatched. Germline V gene lookup returns CDR1 MNHEY and CDR2 SVGAGI. The CDR3 coding sequence is TGTGCCAGCAGTTATTCTACAGGGGATTCTTACGAGCAGTACTTC. Translating gives CASSYSTGDSYEQYF.

The chain combines TRBV28 with TRBJ2-7, with 10 bases matching TRBD2. Trimming removed 4 bases from V and 4 bases from J; junction bases left unmatched: 4. The CDR3 spans 14 residues. Germline loops: CDR1 MDHEN, CDR2 SYDVKM. As DNA, the CDR3 is TGTGCCAGCAGTTATAGCGGGGGGTTGTACGAGCAGTACTTC. It is translated as CASSYSGGLYEQYF.

The V gene is TRBV9, the J gene TRBJ2-3; a weak D match, TRBD2 (5 bases). This CDR3 has 14 residues. V shed 3 bases and J shed 5 bases, with 13 bases lying between them. Per the germline V gene, CDR1 is SGDLS and CDR2 is YYNGEE. The CDR3 coding sequence is TGTGCCAGCAGCGACGCGAGGGTGATAGATACGCAGTATTTT. This encodes CASSDARVIDTQYF.

In this sample, this clone turned up a few times. This rearrangement joins TRBV6-5 to TRBJ2-1; 12 bases agree with TRBD2. CDR3 size: 15 residues. The germline V gene has CDR1 MNHEY and CDR2 SVGAGI. V was clipped by 6 bases and J by 4 bases; unmatched bases: 4. CDR3 loop: CASSQTSGGYNEQFF. The CDR3 DNA sequence: TGTGCCAGCAGCCAGACTAGCGGGGGTTACAATGAGCAGTTCTTC.

The chain has TRBV2 and TRBJ2-1, with D perhaps TRBD2 (6 bases). The germline gives CDR1 SNHLY, CDR2 FYNNEI. There are 14 residues in the CDR3. The germline V and J ends were trimmed by 6 bases and 8 bases, with 17 bases remaining between them. As DNA, the CDR3 is TGTGCCAGCAGCAGGGACTCCACAGAGGATGAGCAGTTCTTC. Residues: CASSRDSTEDEQFF.

The chain uses TRBV6-5 and TRBJ2-5; tentative D call: TRBD2 (6 bases). Trimming left V 2 bases short and J 5 bases short, with 15 bases between. The CDR3 runs 15 residues. The germline V gene has CDR1 MNHEY and CDR2 SVGAGI. The CDR3 loop is CASSYGEIGRETQYF. For the CDR3, the DNA is TGTGCCAGCAGTTACGGGGAAATAGGGAGGGAGACCCAGTACTTC.

The rearrangement joins TRBV3-1 (or the pseudogene TRBV3-2) to TRBJ1-2, with TRBD1 as a possible D gene (5 bases). The germline CDR1 and CDR2 sequences are LGHDT and YNNKEL (reference sequence). Trimming took 2 bases from V and 7 from J, leaving 14 bases between them. This CDR3 comprises 14 residues. The CDR3 is CASSQWAQGSGYTF. CDR3 sequence (DNA): TGTGCCAGCAGCCAATGGGCTCAGGGCAGTGGCTACACCTTC.